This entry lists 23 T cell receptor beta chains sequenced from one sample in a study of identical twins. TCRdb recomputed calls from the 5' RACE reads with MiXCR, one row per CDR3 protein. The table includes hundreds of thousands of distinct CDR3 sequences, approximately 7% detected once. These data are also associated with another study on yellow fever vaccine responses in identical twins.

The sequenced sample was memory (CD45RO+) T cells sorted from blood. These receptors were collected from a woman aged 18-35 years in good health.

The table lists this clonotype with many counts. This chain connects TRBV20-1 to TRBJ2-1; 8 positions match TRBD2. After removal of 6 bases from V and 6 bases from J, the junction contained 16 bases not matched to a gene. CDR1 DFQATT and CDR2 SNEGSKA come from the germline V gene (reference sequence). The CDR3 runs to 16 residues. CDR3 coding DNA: TGCAGTGCCGCGCCACGGGGGGTGGCGGGGGGCAATGAGCAGTTCTTC. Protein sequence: CSAAPRGVAGGNEQFF.

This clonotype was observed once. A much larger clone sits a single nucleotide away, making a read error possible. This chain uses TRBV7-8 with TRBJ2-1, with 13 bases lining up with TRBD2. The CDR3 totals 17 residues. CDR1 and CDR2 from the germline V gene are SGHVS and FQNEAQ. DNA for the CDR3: TGTGCCAGCAGCCCCTCGACTAGCGGGGGGTCCTACAATGAGCAGTCCTTC. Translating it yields CASSPSTSGGSYNEQSF.

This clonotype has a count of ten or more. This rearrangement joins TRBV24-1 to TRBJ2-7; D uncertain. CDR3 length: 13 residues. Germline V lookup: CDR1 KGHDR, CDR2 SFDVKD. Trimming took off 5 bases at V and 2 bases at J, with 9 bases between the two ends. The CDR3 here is CATSGLEAYEQYF. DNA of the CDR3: TGTGCCACCAGTGGGCTAGAAGCCTACGAGCAGTACTTC.

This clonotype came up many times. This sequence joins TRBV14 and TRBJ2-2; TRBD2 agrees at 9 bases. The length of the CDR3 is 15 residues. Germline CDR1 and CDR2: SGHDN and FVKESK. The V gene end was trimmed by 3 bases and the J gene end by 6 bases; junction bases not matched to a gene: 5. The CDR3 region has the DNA TGTGCCAGCAGCCAGCTAGCGGGATCCCCCGGGGAGCTGTTTTTT. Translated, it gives CASSQLAGSPGELFF.

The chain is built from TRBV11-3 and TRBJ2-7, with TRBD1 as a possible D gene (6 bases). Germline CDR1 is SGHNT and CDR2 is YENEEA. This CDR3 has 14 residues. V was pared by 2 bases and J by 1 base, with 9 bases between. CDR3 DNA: TGTGCCAGCAGCTTAAGGACAGAATCCTACGAGCAGTACTTC. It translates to CASSLRTESYEQYF.

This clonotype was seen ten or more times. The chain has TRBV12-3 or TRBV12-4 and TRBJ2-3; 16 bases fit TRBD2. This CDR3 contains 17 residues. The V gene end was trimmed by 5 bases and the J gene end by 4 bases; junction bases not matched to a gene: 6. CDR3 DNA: TGTGCCAGCAGTCCGGGACTAGCGGGGGGGCGTGCAGATACGCAGTATTTT. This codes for CASSPGLAGGRADTQYF.

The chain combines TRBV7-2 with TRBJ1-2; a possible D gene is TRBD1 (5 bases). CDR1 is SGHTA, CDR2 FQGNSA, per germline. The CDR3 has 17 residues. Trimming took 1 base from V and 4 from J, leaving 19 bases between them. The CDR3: CASSLGTSQGTSYGYTF. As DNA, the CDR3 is TGTGCCAGCAGCTTAGGGACCTCGCAGGGTACGAGCTATGGCTACACCTTC.

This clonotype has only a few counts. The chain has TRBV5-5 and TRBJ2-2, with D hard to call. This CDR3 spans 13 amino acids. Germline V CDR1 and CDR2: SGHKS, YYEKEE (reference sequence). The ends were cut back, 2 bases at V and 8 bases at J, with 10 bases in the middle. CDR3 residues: CASSFSNEGELFF. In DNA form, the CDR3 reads TGTGCCAGCAGCTTTAGCAACGAGGGGGAGCTGTTTTTT.

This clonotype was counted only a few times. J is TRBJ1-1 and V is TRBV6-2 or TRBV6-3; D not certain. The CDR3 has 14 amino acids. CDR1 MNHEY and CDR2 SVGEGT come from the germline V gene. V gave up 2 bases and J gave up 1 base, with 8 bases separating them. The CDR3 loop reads CASSYGRGNTEAFF. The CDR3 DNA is TGTGCCAGCAGTTACGGACGGGGGAACACTGAAGCTTTCTTT.

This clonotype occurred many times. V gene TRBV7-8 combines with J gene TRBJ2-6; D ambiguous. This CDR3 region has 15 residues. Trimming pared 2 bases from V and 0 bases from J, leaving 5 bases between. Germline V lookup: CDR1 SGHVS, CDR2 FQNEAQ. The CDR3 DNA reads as TGTGCCAGCAGCTTAAAACTCTCTGGGGCCAACGTCCTGACTTTC. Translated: CASSLKLSGANVLTF.

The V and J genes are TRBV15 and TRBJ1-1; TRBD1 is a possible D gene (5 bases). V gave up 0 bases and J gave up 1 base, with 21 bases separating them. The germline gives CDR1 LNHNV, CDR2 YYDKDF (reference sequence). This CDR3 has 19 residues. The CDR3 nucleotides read TGTGCCACCAGCAGAGATCTAGCTGCGGGGACGTTAGGGAACACTGAAGCTTTCTTT. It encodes CATSRDLAAGTLGNTEAFF.

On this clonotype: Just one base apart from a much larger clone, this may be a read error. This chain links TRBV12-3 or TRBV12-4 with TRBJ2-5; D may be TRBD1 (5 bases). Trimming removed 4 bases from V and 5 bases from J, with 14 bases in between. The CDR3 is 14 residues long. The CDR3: CASSWRQGSETQYF. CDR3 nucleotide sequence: TGTGCCAGCAGTTGGCGGCAGGGCAGCGAGACCCAGTACTTC.

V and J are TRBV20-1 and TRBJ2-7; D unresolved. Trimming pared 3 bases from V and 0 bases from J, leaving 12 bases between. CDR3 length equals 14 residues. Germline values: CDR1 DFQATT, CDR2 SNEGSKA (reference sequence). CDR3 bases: TGCAGTGCTAGTGTTAATCTGGGCTCCTACGAGCAGTACTTC. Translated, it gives CSASVNLGSYEQYF.

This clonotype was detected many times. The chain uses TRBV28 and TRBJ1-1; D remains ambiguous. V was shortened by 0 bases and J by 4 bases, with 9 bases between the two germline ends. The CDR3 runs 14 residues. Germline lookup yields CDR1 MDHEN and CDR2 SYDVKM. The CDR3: CASSLWRAPTEAFF. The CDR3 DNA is TGTGCCAGCAGTTTATGGAGGGCACCCACTGAAGCTTTCTTT. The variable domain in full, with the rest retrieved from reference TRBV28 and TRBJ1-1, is DVKVTQSSRYLVKRTGEKVFLECVQDMDHENMFWYRQDPGLGLRLIYFSYDVKMKEKGDIPEGYSVSREKKERFSLILESASTNQTSMYLCASSLWRAPTEAFFGQGTRLTVV.

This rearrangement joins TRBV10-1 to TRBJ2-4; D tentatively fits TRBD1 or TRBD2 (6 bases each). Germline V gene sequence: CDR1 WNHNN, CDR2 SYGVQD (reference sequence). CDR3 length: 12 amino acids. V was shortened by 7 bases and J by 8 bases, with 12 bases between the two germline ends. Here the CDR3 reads CASNLEGDIQYF. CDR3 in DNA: TGCGCCAGCAACCTGGAGGGGGACATTCAGTACTTC.

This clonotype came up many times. In DNA, the CDR3 is TGCGCCAGCAGCCTCACCCCAGGGGCTGGCTACACCTTC. It yields the protein CASSLTPGAGYTF. V gene TRBV5-1 combines with J gene TRBJ1-2; possible D gene TRBD1, 6 bases. Germline values: CDR1 SGHRS, CDR2 YFSETQ. V lost 4 bases and J lost 7, with 14 bases in between. The CDR3 is made up of 13 amino acids.

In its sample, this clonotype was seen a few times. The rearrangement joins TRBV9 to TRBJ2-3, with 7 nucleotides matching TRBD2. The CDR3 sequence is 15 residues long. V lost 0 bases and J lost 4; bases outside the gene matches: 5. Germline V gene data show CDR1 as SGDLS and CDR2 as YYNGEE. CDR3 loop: CASSVATSMADTQYF. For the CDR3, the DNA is TGTGCCAGCAGCGTAGCGACTAGCATGGCAGATACGCAGTATTTT.

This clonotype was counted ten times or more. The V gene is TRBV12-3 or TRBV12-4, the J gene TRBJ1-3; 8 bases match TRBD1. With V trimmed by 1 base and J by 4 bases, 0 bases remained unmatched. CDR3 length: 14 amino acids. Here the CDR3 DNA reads TGTGCCAGCAGTTTAGGGACAGGGGGAAACACCATATATTTT. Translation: CASSLGTGGNTIYF.

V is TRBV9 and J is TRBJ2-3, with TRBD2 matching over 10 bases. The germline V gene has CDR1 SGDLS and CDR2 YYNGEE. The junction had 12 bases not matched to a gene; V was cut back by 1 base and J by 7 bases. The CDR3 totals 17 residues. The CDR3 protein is CASSVNAKLAGENTQYF. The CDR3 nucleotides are TGTGCCAGCAGCGTAAACGCGAAGCTAGCGGGAGAAAATACGCAGTATTTT.

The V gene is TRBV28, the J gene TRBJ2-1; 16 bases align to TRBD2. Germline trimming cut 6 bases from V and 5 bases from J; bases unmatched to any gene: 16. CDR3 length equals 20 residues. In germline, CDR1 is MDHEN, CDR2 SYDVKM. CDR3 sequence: CASRNRGLAGGPPQHNEQFF. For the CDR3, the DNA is TGTGCCAGCAGGAATAGGGGACTAGCGGGGGGGCCACCTCAGCACAATGAGCAGTTCTTC.

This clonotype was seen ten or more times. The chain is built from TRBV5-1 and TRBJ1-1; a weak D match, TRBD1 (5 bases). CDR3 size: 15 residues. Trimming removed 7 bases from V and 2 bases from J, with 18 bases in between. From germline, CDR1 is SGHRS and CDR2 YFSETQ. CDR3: CASVFEGRPNTEAFF. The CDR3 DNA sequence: TGCGCCAGCGTATTCGAGGGGCGGCCTAACACTGAAGCTTTCTTT.

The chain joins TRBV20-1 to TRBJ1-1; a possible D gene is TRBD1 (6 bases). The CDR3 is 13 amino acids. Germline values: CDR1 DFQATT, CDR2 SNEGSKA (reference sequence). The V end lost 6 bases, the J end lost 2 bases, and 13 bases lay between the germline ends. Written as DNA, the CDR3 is TGCAGTGCCCCCGTCAGGGGAAACACTGAAGCTTTCTTT. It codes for CSAPVRGNTEAFF.

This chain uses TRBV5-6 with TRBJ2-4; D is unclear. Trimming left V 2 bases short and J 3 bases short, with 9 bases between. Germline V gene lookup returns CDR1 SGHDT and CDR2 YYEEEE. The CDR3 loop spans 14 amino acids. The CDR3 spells CASSFSVSKNIQYF. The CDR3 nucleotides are TGTGCCAGCAGCTTTTCAGTCAGCAAAAACATTCAGTACTTC.